Listed here is a single T cell receptor (beta chain). The antigen remains undetermined. The length of the CDR3 is 19 residues. The J segment lost 5 bases and the V segment lost 4 bases, leaving 18 bases of the junction unmatched. CDR1 is DFQATT and CDR2 is SNEGSKA in the germline V gene (reference sequence). From the reads, TCRdb called clonotypes with MiXCR, one entry per CDR3 protein. The data contain about 770,000 distinct CDR3 sequences, about 27% of them seen just once; the ten biggest clones take up roughly 13%. This entry comes from a study of T cell repertoires in cytomegalovirus infection. Study as a whole: Public TCR beta signature analysis indicated the presence of both CMV infection and matching HLA type.

Study results and caveats: Carriage of CMV together with the relevant HLA was identifiable through cumulative public TCR beta family frequency. HLA-C-restricted CMV-specific TCR beta clonotypes prevailed in the ex vivo response.

The receptor comes from a human donor in good health (CMV status not recorded). Some clones in this sample may be carry-over from other donors' samples. Sample: cultured CD8+ T cells from PBMCs, taken from culture after CMV antigen stimulation. The genes are TRBV20-1 and TRBJ1-4; 11 bases align to TRBD1. The CDR3 here is CSATPSPGQGADPNEKLFF. DNA of the CDR3: TGCAGTGCTACGCCTTCTCCCGGACAGGGGGCCGACCCGAATGAAAAACTGTTTTTT.